This is a list of T cell receptor beta chains from one sample in a study of T-cell memory formation after mild COVID-19. TCRdb reprocessed the 5' RACE reads via MiXCR and lists one record per CDR3 protein. The table shows roughly 600,000 distinct CDR3 sequences, with over 15% occurring only once. Sequences were obtained from PBMCs or a T cell subset sorted from them (not recorded which). The receptors come from an adult woman who had mild COVID-19 (a few samples of this study predate the infection). Cell type and time point are not known. Both conserved end residues are part of each CDR3. D genes are given only for firm matches. Only some rows state a clone size, as once, few, many or a class for expanded clones.

d_call: -
j_call: TRBJ2-1
v_call: TRBV5-1
clone_size: -
cdr3_nt: TGCGCCAGCAGCTTTGAACCCGTAGGGGGTGAGCAGTTCTTC
cdr3_aa: CASSFEPVGGEQFF

d_call: TRBD1
j_call: TRBJ1-1
v_call: TRBV6-5
clone_size: -
cdr3_nt: TGTGCCAGCAGTTATGACAGGGGGCTATCTGAAGCTTTCTTT
cdr3_aa: CASSYDRGLSEAFF

d_call: -
j_call: TRBJ2-7
v_call: TRBV6-5
clone_size: many
cdr3_nt: TGTGCCAGCAGTCGACGGGATACAGTAAATTCCTACGAGCAGTACTTC
cdr3_aa: CASSRRDTVNSYEQYF

d_call: -
j_call: TRBJ2-7
v_call: TRBV5-1
clone_size: -
cdr3_nt: TGCGCCAGCAGCCTTCGTGGGGCCGAGCAGTACTTC
cdr3_aa: CASSLRGAEQYF

d_call: -
j_call: TRBJ1-3
v_call: TRBV30
clone_size: -
cdr3_nt: TGTGCCTGGAGTCTTGGAAACACCATATATTTT
cdr3_aa: CAWSLGNTIYF

d_call: TRBD1
j_call: TRBJ2-1
v_call: TRBV4-3
clone_size: few
cdr3_nt: TGCGCCAGCAGCCACCTTCTTTACGGGACAGGGGGCTCACACTCCTACAATGAGCAGTTCTTC
cdr3_aa: CASSHLLYGTGGSHSYNEQFF

d_call: TRBD2
j_call: TRBJ2-3
v_call: TRBV7-6
clone_size: -
cdr3_nt: TGTGCCAGCAGCTTAGCGGAGGCGGGAGCGCCCGCAGATACGCAGTATTTT
cdr3_aa: CASSLAEAGAPADTQYF

d_call: -
j_call: TRBJ1-3
v_call: TRBV5-4
clone_size: many
cdr3_nt: TGTGCCAGCAGCACCGGACTCGACTCTGGAAACACCATATATTTT
cdr3_aa: CASSTGLDSGNTIYF

d_call: -
j_call: TRBJ2-3
v_call: TRBV15
clone_size: few
cdr3_nt: TGTGCCACCAGCAGAGATGTGGGGACAGATACGCAGTATTTT
cdr3_aa: CATSRDVGTDTQYF

d_call: TRBD2
j_call: TRBJ2-1
v_call: TRBV7-3
clone_size: -
cdr3_nt: TGTGCCAGCAGCTCCCGGACTAGCGGGAGCTCGGGTGAGCAGTTCTTC
cdr3_aa: CASSSRTSGSSGEQFF

d_call: -
j_call: TRBJ2-7
v_call: TRBV21-1
clone_size: -
cdr3_nt: TGTGCCAGCAGCGGTGGAGAGCGGGCCATTAAACTCCCCGGAGGAGCCTACGAGCAGTACTTC
cdr3_aa: CASSGGERAIKLPGGAYEQYF

d_call: -
j_call: TRBJ2-6
v_call: TRBV10-3
clone_size: -
cdr3_nt: TGTGCCATCAGTGAGTCGATAACAGGTCCCCGCGCCAACGTCCTGACTTTC
cdr3_aa: CAISESITGPRANVLTF

d_call: TRBD1
j_call: TRBJ2-1
v_call: TRBV7-9
clone_size: once
cdr3_nt: TGTGCCAGCACCTCCGGGACAGGGAATGAGCAGTTCTTC
cdr3_aa: CASTSGTGNEQFF

d_call: TRBD1
j_call: TRBJ1-4
v_call: TRBV5-1
clone_size: many
cdr3_nt: TGCGCCAGCTCGCCGGGACAGAGGAATGAAAAACTGTTTTTT
cdr3_aa: CASSPGQRNEKLFF

d_call: TRBD2
j_call: TRBJ2-5
v_call: TRBV7-2
clone_size: few
cdr3_nt: TGTGCTTCCGGGGAGGGTAGGGAGACCCAGTACTTC
cdr3_aa: CASGEGRETQYF

d_call: -
j_call: TRBJ2-2
v_call: TRBV27
clone_size: -
cdr3_nt: TGTGCCAGCAGTTATTCCACGAACACCGGGGAGCTGTTTTTT
cdr3_aa: CASSYSTNTGELFF

d_call: TRBD2
j_call: TRBJ2-1
v_call: TRBV20-1
clone_size: -
cdr3_nt: TGCAGTGCTAGTCCACTAGCGGGAGGGCCATATGAGCAGTTCTTC
cdr3_aa: CSASPLAGGPYEQFF

d_call: TRBD2
j_call: TRBJ2-5
v_call: TRBV20-1
clone_size: -
cdr3_nt: TGCAGTGCTAGAGGGACTAGCGGATCACAAGAGACCCAGTACTTC
cdr3_aa: CSARGTSGSQETQYF

d_call: -
j_call: TRBJ2-3
v_call: TRBV5-1
clone_size: -
cdr3_nt: TGCGCAAGCAGCTTGCCCCAAAAGGCAGATACGCAGTATTTT
cdr3_aa: CASSLPQKADTQYF

d_call: -
j_call: TRBJ1-1
v_call: TRBV5-5
clone_size: many
cdr3_nt: TGTGCCAGCAGCTTGCTCGGGGGTGGGGACACTGAAGCTTTCTTT
cdr3_aa: CASSLLGGGDTEAFF

d_call: -
j_call: TRBJ2-5
v_call: TRBV11-1
clone_size: few
cdr3_nt: TGTGCCAGCAGCTCGGGACTCAAAGAGACCCAGTACTTC
cdr3_aa: CASSSGLKETQYF

d_call: TRBD1
j_call: TRBJ1-1
v_call: TRBV10-3
clone_size: -
cdr3_nt: TGTGCCACCCGGGACAGGGGGACTGAAGCTTTCTTT
cdr3_aa: CATRDRGTEAFF

d_call: -
j_call: TRBJ1-6
v_call: TRBV6-2/TRBV6-3
clone_size: -
cdr3_nt: TGTGCCAGCCTCGTGGGACGGACCAATTCACCCCTCCACTTT
cdr3_aa: CASLVGRTNSPLHF

d_call: TRBD2
j_call: TRBJ2-1
v_call: TRBV4-1
clone_size: few
cdr3_nt: TGCGCCAGCAGCCAAGAGGCCAGCGGGGGGGCGGCTGTGAATGAGCAGTTCTTC
cdr3_aa: CASSQEASGGAAVNEQFF

d_call: TRBD1
j_call: TRBJ1-3
v_call: TRBV12-3/TRBV12-4
clone_size: few
cdr3_nt: TGTGCCAGCAGCCGCACAGGGGGCCGAAACACCATATATTTT
cdr3_aa: CASSRTGGRNTIYF

d_call: TRBD1
j_call: TRBJ1-2
v_call: TRBV5-1
clone_size: few
cdr3_nt: TGCGCCAGCAGCTTGGCGCCAGGGGGCTATGGCTACACCTTC
cdr3_aa: CASSLAPGGYGYTF

d_call: -
j_call: TRBJ2-5
v_call: TRBV20-1
clone_size: -
cdr3_nt: TGCAGTGCTAGAGTCTCGAGACTGCCTAAAGAGACCCAGTACTTC
cdr3_aa: CSARVSRLPKETQYF

d_call: TRBD1
j_call: TRBJ1-2
v_call: TRBV4-1
clone_size: -
cdr3_nt: TGCGCCAGCAGCCAAGAAGAGGACAGGCTTGGGACCTTC
cdr3_aa: CASSQEEDRLGTF

d_call: TRBD2
j_call: TRBJ2-1
v_call: TRBV18
clone_size: few
cdr3_nt: TGTGCCAGCTCACCACCGGGACTAGCGTCCAATGAGCAGTTCTTC
cdr3_aa: CASSPPGLASNEQFF

d_call: TRBD2
j_call: TRBJ2-4
v_call: TRBV6-5
clone_size: -
cdr3_nt: TGTGCCAGCAGTTATATGATCCCACTAGCGGGCAAAAACATTCAGTACTTC
cdr3_aa: CASSYMIPLAGKNIQYF

d_call: -
j_call: TRBJ1-5
v_call: TRBV6-1
clone_size: -
cdr3_nt: TGTGCCAGCAGTGATCGAGGGGTAGGTAATCAGCCCCAGCATTTT
cdr3_aa: CASSDRGVGNQPQHF

d_call: -
j_call: TRBJ1-5
v_call: TRBV4-1
clone_size: few
cdr3_nt: TGCGCCAGCAGCCAGTTTATTCTCTCCGCGGGTAGCAATCAGCCCCAGCATTTT
cdr3_aa: CASSQFILSAGSNQPQHF

d_call: TRBD1
j_call: TRBJ1-2
v_call: TRBV27
clone_size: -
cdr3_nt: TGTGCCAGCGGGAGCTCCCAGGGGGCAAATGGCTACACCTTC
cdr3_aa: CASGSSQGANGYTF

d_call: TRBD1
j_call: TRBJ2-7
v_call: TRBV7-2
clone_size: few
cdr3_nt: TGTGCCAGCAGCTTAGGGGACAGGTGGCCCTACGAGCAGTACTTC
cdr3_aa: CASSLGDRWPYEQYF

d_call: TRBD1
j_call: TRBJ2-1
v_call: TRBV5-6
clone_size: -
cdr3_nt: TGTGCCAGCAGTCCAACTACCGGGACAGGGTTCAATGAGCAGTTCTTC
cdr3_aa: CASSPTTGTGFNEQFF

d_call: -
j_call: TRBJ2-2
v_call: TRBV20-1
clone_size: -
cdr3_nt: TGCAGTGCCGTTCTACTAGGGTGGGGCGGGGAGCTGTTTTTT
cdr3_aa: CSAVLLGWGGELFF

d_call: TRBD1
j_call: TRBJ1-1
v_call: TRBV7-9
clone_size: -
cdr3_nt: TGTGCCAGCAGCCCGCCGGGACAGGGGGACCTTGAAGCTTTCTTT
cdr3_aa: CASSPPGQGDLEAFF